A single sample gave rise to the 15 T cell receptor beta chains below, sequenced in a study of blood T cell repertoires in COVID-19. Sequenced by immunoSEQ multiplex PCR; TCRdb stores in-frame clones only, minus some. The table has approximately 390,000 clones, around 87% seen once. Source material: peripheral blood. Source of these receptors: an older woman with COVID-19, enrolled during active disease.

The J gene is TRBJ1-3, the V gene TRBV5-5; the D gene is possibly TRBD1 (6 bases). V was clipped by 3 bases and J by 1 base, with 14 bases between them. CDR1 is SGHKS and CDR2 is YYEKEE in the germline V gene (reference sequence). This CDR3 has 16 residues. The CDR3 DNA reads TGTGCCAGCAGCTGGACAGAGAGATTATCTGGAAACACCATATATTTT. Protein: CASSWTERLSGNTIYF.

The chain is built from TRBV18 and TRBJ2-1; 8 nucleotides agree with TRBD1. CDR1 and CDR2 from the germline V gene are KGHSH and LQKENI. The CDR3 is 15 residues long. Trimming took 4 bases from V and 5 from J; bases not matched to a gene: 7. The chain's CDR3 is CASSLPGQVNNEQFF. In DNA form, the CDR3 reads TGTGCCAGCTCACTCCCGGGACAGGTCAACAATGAGCAGTTCTTC.

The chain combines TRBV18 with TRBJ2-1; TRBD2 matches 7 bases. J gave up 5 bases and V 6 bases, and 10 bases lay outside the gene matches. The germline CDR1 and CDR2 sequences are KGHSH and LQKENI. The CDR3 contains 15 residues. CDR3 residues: CASSALAESNNEQFF. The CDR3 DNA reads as TGTGCCAGCTCCGCCCTAGCGGAATCGAACAATGAGCAGTTCTTC.

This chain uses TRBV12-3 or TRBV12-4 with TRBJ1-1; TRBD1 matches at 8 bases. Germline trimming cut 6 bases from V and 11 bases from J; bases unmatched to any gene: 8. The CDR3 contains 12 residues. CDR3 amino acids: CASRSSGGQAFF. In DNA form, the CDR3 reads TGTGCCAGCAGAAGTTCAGGGGGCCAGGCTTTCTTT.

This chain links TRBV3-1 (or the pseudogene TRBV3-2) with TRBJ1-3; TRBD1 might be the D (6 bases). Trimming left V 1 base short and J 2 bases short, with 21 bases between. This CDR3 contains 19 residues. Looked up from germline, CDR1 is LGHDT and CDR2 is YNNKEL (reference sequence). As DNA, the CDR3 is TGTGCCAGCAGCCAAGTAGGGCAGGGGACCCTAAAAACTGGAAACACCATATATTTT. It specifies CASSQVGQGTLKTGNTIYF.

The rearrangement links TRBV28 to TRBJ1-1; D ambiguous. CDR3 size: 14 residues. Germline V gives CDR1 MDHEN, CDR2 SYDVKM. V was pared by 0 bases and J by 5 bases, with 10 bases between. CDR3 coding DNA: TGTGCCAGCAGTTTATGGAGAGGAGGGACTGAAGCTTTCTTT. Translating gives CASSLWRGGTEAFF.

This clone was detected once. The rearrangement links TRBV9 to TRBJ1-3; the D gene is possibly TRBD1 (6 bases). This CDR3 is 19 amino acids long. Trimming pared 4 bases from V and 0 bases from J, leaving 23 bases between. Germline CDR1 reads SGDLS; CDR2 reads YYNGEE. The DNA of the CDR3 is TGTGCCAGCAGCATTGGACAGACCTATACAGTTCACTCTGGAAACACCATATATTTT. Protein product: CASSIGQTYTVHSGNTIYF.

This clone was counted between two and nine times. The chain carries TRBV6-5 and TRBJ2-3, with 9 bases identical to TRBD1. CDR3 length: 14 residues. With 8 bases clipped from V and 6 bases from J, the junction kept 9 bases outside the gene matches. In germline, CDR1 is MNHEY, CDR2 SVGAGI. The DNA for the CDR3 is TGTGCCAGCGCGGGACAGGGAAATAAGGATACGCAGTATTTT. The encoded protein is CASAGQGNKDTQYF.

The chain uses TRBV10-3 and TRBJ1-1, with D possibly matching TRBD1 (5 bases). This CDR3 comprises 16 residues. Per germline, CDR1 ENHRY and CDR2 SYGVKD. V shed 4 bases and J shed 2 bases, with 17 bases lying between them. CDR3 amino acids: CAISAGQGRENTEAFF. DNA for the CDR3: TGTGCCATCAGTGCCGGGCAGGGAAGGGAAAACACTGAAGCTTTCTTT.

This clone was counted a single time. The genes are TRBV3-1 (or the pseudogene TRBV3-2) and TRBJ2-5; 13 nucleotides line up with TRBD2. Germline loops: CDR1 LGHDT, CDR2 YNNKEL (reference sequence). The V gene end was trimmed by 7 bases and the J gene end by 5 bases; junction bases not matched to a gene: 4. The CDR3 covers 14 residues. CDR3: CASTRGLAGETQYF. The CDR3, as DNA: TGTGCCAGCACAAGGGGACTAGCGGGGGAGACCCAGTACTTC.

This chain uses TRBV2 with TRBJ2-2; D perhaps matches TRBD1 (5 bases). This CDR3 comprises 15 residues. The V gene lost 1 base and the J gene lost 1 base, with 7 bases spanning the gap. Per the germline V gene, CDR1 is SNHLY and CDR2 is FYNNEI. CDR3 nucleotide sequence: TGTGCCAGCAGTGAAGAAAGGGGGAACACCGGGGAGCTGTTTTTT. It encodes CASSEERGNTGELFF.

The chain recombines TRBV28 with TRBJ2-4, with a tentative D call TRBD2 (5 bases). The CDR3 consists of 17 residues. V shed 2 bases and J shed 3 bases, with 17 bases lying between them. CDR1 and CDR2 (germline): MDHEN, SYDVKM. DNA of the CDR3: TGTGCCAGCAGTTTACTGGTGGAGGATAGTGTCAAAAACATTCAGTACTTC. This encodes CASSLLVEDSVKNIQYF.

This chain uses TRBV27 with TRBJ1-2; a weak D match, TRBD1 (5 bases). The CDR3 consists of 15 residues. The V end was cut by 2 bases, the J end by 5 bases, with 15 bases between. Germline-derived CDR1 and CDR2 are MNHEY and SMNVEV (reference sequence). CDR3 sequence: CASSLRGSPPYGYTF. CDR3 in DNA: TGTGCCAGCAGTTTACGGGGGTCGCCCCCTTATGGCTACACCTTC.

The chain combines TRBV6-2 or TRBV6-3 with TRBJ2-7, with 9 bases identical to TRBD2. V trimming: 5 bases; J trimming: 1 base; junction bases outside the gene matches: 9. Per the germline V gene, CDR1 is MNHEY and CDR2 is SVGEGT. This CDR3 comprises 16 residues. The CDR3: CASSGRLAGESYEQYF. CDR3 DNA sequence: TGTGCCAGCAGTGGGCGATTAGCGGGGGAATCCTACGAGCAGTACTTC.

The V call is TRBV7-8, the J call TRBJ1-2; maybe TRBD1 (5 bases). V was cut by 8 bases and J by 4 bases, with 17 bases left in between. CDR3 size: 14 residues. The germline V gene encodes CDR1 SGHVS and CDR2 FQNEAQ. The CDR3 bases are TGTGCCAGCGTTAGGGGAACAGCTCGCTATGGCTACACCTTC. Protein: CASVRGTARYGYTF.